This T cell receptor beta chain comes out of a study of T cell clonotyping in hematopoietic cell transplantation (dated by TCRdb to about 2021). At the level of the whole study: A total of roughly 130 blood samples were collected in the study from roughly 33 consecutive transplant recipients and their related donors. Recruitment of patients ran from late 2015 to early 2017, and follow-up continued until late 2020 or until death.

On this clone: Its antigen is not yet known. Qualities for individual bases were not recorded, and no much larger clone is one base off.

With the immunoSEQ assay, which is a bias-controlled multiplex PCR relying on V- and J-specific primers, TCR beta CDR3 regions were amplified from genomic DNA. In a second PCR step, the CDR3 amplicons were tagged with a proprietary barcode plus Illumina adapter sequences. An Illumina MiSeq instrument was used for sequencing of the CDR3 libraries. Per the authors' processing: Export and quality control were performed with immunoSEQ Analyzer 3.0, and downstream analyses were performed with R Bioconductor and Immunarch. Only productive rearrangements in the normalized downsampled data set were used to calculate repertoire metrics. In the normalized cohort, clonotypes with more than 5 templates were defined as pathologically expanded. The Inverse Simpson Index was used to measure repertoire diversity. To capture all clonotypes, the CMV-specificity analyses were run on the non-normalized data set. TCRdb took this table from immuneACCESS and kept in-frame rearrangements with V and J called. Such tables lack part of the clones; where checked against another copy, unresolved V genes explain under half of the gap, and the rest is unexplained. V and J calls and clone size are as listed in that table; D and trimming were resolved from the DNA. The table for this sample lists 70,000 or so clones; over 90% of them were counted only once. The biggest ten clones account for roughly 1.5% of the sample.

What the study reported, not specific to this receptor: The sample size was limited, and because cells were not sorted, the contributions of CD4 and CD8 repertoires could not be separated. Broader posttransplant TCR repertoire diversity was predicted by donor and pretransplant recipient Inverse Simpson Index values. Only a small fraction of recipient repertoires overlapped donor repertoires, with over 97% appearing de novo at the given depth. A decrease in recipient TCR diversity was observed after transplant, and a progressive increase in pathologically expanded clonotypes was seen from day 30 to day 180.

For TCR beta sequencing, blood samples came from the related transplant donors. Nuclei Lysis Solution was used to extract genomic DNA from fresh or cryopreserved unfractionated peripheral blood mononuclear cells. The clonotype was recovered from a man in his forties or fifties in good health. Some clones in this sample may be carry-over from other donors' samples. Sample: peripheral blood mononuclear cells.

The CDR3 protein is CASSSRTGGNQPQHF. At the DNA level, the sequence is TGTGCCAGCAGTTCCCGGACAGGAGGAAACCAGCCCCAGCATTTT. The rearrangement joined TRBV28 to TRBJ1-5, with 7 junctional bases fitting TRBD1. Taken from the germline V gene, the CDR1 and CDR2 loops are MDHEN and SYDVKM. From cysteine to phenylalanine, the CDR3 is 15 amino acids long. Just the 45-base CDR3 DNA is kept, in frame starting at base 1. V is pruned by 4 bases and J by 7 bases, leaving 10 bases of the junction without a gene match.